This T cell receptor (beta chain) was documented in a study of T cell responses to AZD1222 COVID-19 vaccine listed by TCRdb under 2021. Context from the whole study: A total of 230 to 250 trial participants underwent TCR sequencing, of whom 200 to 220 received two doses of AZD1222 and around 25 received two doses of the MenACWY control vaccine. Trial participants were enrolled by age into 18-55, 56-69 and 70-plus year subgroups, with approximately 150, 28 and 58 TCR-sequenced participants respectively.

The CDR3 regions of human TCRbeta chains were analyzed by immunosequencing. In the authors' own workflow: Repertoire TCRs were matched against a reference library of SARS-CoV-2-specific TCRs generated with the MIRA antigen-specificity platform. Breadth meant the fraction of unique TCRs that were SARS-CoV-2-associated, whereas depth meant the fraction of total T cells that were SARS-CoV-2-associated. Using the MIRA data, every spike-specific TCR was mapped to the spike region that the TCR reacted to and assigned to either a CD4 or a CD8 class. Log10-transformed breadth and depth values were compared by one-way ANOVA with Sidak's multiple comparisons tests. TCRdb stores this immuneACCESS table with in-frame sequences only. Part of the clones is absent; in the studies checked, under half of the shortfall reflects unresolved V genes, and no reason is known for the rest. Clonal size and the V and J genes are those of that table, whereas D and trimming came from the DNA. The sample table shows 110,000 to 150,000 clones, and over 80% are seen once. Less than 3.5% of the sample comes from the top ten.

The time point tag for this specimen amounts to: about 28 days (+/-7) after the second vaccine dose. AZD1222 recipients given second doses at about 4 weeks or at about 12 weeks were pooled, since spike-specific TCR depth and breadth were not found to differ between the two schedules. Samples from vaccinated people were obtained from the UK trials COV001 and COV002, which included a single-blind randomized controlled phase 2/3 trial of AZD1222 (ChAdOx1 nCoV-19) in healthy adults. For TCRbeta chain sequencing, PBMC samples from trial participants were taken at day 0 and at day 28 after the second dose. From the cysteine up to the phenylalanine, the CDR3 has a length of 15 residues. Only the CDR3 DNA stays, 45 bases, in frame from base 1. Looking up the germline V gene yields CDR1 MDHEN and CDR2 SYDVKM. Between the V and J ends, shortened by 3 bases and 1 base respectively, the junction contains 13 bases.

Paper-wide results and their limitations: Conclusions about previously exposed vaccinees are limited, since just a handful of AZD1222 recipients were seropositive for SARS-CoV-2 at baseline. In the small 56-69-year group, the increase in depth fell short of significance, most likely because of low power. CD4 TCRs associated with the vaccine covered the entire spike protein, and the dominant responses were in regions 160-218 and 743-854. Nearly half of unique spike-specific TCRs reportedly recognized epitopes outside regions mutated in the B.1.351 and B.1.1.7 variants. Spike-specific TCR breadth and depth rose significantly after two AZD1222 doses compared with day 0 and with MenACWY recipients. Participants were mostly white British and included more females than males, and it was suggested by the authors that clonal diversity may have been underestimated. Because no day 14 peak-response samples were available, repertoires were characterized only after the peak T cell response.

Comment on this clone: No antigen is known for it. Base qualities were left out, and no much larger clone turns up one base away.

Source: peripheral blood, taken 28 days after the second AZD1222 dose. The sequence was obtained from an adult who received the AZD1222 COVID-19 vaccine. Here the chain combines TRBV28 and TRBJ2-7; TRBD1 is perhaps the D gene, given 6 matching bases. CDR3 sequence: CASSFPGGISYEQYF. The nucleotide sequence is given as TGTGCCAGCAGTTTTCCTGGGGGCATATCCTACGAGCAGTACTTC.